A few counts support the clone carrying this TCR beta chain. A J-beta primer mix and a sample-barcoded 5' primer were used in a second PCR of about 7 to 12 cycles. One entry per CDR3 protein, called by TCRdb with MiXCR from the 5' RACE reads. The profile shows 700,000 or so distinct CDR3 sequences, 35% to 50% of them singletons. Trimming removed 0 bases from V and 4 bases from J, with 10 bases in between. The germline V gene has CDR1 SGHRS and CDR2 YFSETQ. The CDR3 sequence is 14 residues long. The data belong to a study of blood T cells in healthy people across ages. This receptor was identified in a man at least 80 years old in good health. The chain carries TRBV5-1 and TRBJ1-1; D unclear. Material: blood. CDR3 coding DNA: TGCGCCAGCAGCTTGGAGGGATTTGCCACTGAAGCTTTCTTT. It is translated as CASSLEGFATEAFF.